What follows are 14 T cell receptor beta chains derived from one specimen sequenced in a study of T cells in Graves' hyperthyroidism and ophthalmopathy. There were TCR beta CDR3 regions amplified from RNA transcripts. When the TCR CDR3 underwent first-round RT-PCR, the HTBI primer set was used. TCRdb recomputed calls from the multiplex PCR reads with MiXCR, one row per CDR3 protein. The table includes 150,000 or so distinct CDR3 sequences, 9.4% detected once. Material: blood. The receptors derive from a woman under 30 with Graves' hyperthyroidism that later progressed to Graves' ophthalmopathy.

At least ten counts were recorded for this clonotype. This rearrangement joins TRBV20-1 to TRBJ2-3, with a tentative D call TRBD2 (5 bases). V lost 0 bases and J 5 bases, leaving 12 bases between the germline ends. This CDR3 is built from 14 residues. The V gene's germline CDR1 is DFQATT and CDR2 SNEGSKA (reference sequence). Written as DNA, the CDR3 is TGCAGTGCTAGAGATAGAAGGACTTTAGATACGCAGTATTTT. It translates to CSARDRRTLDTQYF.

This clonotype was detected ten times or more. This chain connects TRBV12-3 or TRBV12-4 to TRBJ2-7; D gene uncertain. This CDR3 is built from 13 residues. The V and J ends lost 3 bases and 2 bases respectively, with 8 bases between them. CDR3 region: CASSLIGPYEQYF. The DNA of the CDR3 is TGTGCCAGCAGTTTGATAGGACCCTACGAGCAGTACTTC.

CDR3 sequence reads: CASRVQGAANEQFF. For the CDR3, the DNA is TGTGCCAGTAGAGTCCAGGGGGCTGCAAATGAGCAGTTCTTC. The J gene is TRBJ2-1, the V gene TRBV19, with TRBD1 matching over 8 bases. Germline trimming cut 6 bases from V and 7 bases from J; bases unmatched to any gene: 8. Germline V CDR1 and CDR2: LNHDA, SQIVND (reference sequence). The CDR3 totals 14 residues.

This clonotype was counted many times. One end of the junction fails to match germline, which may point to a read error. The genes are TRBV27 and TRBJ2-4, with D unclear. The germline gives CDR1 MNHEY, CDR2 SMNVEV (reference sequence). This CDR3 comprises 14 residues. CDR3 DNA: TGTGCCAGCAGTTTAGGCCGCCTACCAGGCATTCTGTACTTC. It specifies CASSLGRLPGILYF.

This clonotype was counted many times. The gene calls are TRBV6-5 and TRBJ1-1; 7 nucleotides align to TRBD1. CDR1 MNHEY and CDR2 SVGAGI come from the germline V gene. The length of the CDR3 is 14 residues. The junction had 2 bases not matched to a gene; V was cut back by 1 base and J by 3 bases. The CDR3 nucleotides are TGTGCCAGCAGTTACTACAGGGGAGACACTGAAGCTTTCTTT. This codes for CASSYYRGDTEAFF.

This clonotype was seen at least ten times. The chain's CDR3 is CASSQHSYEQYF. DNA of the CDR3: TGTGCCAGCAGCCAACACTCCTACGAGCAGTACTTC. The chain uses TRBV12-3 or TRBV12-4 and TRBJ2-7, with D hard to call. The CDR3 loop spans 12 amino acids. V gave up 6 bases and J gave up 0 bases, with 6 bases separating them.

This clonotype was seen a few times. The CDR3 protein is CSARESSAEGYEQYF. The CDR3 DNA is TGCAGTGCTAGAGAGTCTTCTGCGGAAGGCTACGAGCAGTACTTC. The rearrangement uses TRBV20-1 and TRBJ2-7; D gene unclear. The CDR3 has 15 amino acids. The V and J ends lost 0 bases and 3 bases respectively, with 15 bases between them. Germline loops: CDR1 DFQATT, CDR2 SNEGSKA (reference sequence).

This clonotype showed up many times. This chain links TRBV18 with TRBJ1-1, with 8 bases fitting TRBD1. This CDR3 has 13 amino acids. V trimming: 1 base; J trimming: 5 bases; junction bases outside the gene matches: 0. Per the germline V gene, CDR1 is KGHSH and CDR2 is LQKENI. Written as DNA, the CDR3 is TGTGCCAGCTCACCACGACAGGGGACTGAAGCTTTCTTT. Translating it yields CASSPRQGTEAFF. Variable domain in full (rest from reference TRBV18 and TRBJ1-1): NAGVMQNPRHLVRRRGQEARLRCSPMKGHSHVYWYRQLPEEGLKFMVYLQKENIIDESGMPKERFSAEFPKEGPSILRIQQVVRGDSAAYFCASSPRQGTEAFFGQGTRLTVV.

At least ten counts were recorded for this clonotype. The genes are TRBV12-3 or TRBV12-4 and TRBJ2-5; 11 nucleotides align to TRBD2. J gave up 5 bases and V 1 base, and 3 bases lay outside the gene matches. The CDR3 sequence is 15 residues long. DNA for the CDR3: TGTGCCAGCAGTTTAGGTCTAGCGGGAGGCGAGACCCAGTACTTC. It is translated as CASSLGLAGGETQYF.

There are many counts of this clonotype. This rearrangement joins TRBV5-5 to TRBJ1-5; D is undetermined. V was shortened by 1 base and J by 4 bases, with 12 bases between the two germline ends. This CDR3 has 15 amino acids. The germline V gene has CDR1 SGHKS and CDR2 YYEKEE (reference sequence). The CDR3 DNA sequence: TGTGCCAGCAGCTTGTTCGGGAGGCAGAATCAGCCCCAGCATTTT. Amino acid sequence: CASSLFGRQNQPQHF.

This clonotype was detected ten times or more. V and J are TRBV5-5 and TRBJ1-2, with a possible D match to TRBD1 (6 bases). This CDR3 region has 14 residues. Germline V gene data show CDR1 as SGHKS and CDR2 as YYEKEE (reference sequence). V was clipped by 1 base and J by 6 bases, with 13 bases between them. DNA of the CDR3: TGTGCCAGCAGCTTGCCGGGGGCAGGTCATGGCTACACCTTC. Translated, it gives CASSLPGAGHGYTF.

The rearrangement joins TRBV6-2 or TRBV6-3 to TRBJ2-2, with 7 bases fitting TRBD1. V lost 6 bases and J lost 6; bases outside the gene matches: 7. Germline lookup yields CDR1 MNHEY and CDR2 SVGEGT. This CDR3 is built from 14 residues. This CDR3 reads CASRSDRRAGELFF. DNA for the CDR3: TGTGCCAGCAGATCGGACAGGCGGGCCGGGGAGCTGTTTTTT.

The chain recombines TRBV5-4 with TRBJ1-1; D not certain. This CDR3 has 14 amino acids. Trimming cost V 0 bases and J 0 bases, with 6 bases left between them. The germline gives CDR1 SGHNT, CDR2 YYREEE (reference sequence). CDR3 sequence reads: CASSLDFMNTEAFF. The DNA of the CDR3 is TGTGCCAGCAGCTTGGATTTCATGAACACTGAAGCTTTCTTT. Combining the CDR3 with reference TRBV5-4 and TRBJ1-1 gives the whole variable domain ETGVTQSPTHLIKTRGQQVTLRCSSQSGHNTVSWYQQALGQGPQFIFQYYREEENGRGNFPPRFSGLQFPNYSSELNVNALELDDSALYLCASSLDFMNTEAFFGQGTRLTVV.

The CDR3 loop is CASSHSPGTGLEQYF. CDR3 sequence (DNA): TGTGCCAGCAGCCATTCCCCAGGGACAGGGCTTGAGCAGTACTTC. V is TRBV4-2 and J is TRBJ2-7; TRBD1 aligns across 9 bases. V lost 3 bases, J lost 7 bases, and 10 bases stayed unmatched. This CDR3 region has 15 residues. The germline V gene encodes CDR1 LGHNA and CDR2 YNFKEQ.